Sequencing of this T cell receptor (beta chain) was carried out in a study of cytomegalovirus exposure and HLA in healthy donors. The germline CDR1 and CDR2 sequences are MNHEY and SMNVEV (reference sequence). V lost 3 bases to trimming and J lost 3 bases; unmatched junction nucleotides: 1. This CDR3 has 14 residues. Broader study findings: Trimming of TCR beta V- and J-genes showed a link, identified in a later analysis, to a missense DCLRE1C variant. It was reported that the classifier diagnosed cytomegalovirus status with high specificity and sensitivity in both the original and validation cohorts. A highly shared variant cluster was judged a likely technical artifact.

Regarding this clone: Its antigen is still unknown.

Both 60 Vbeta primers and 13 Jbeta primers went into the PCR. Data came from immunoSEQ multiplex PCR; TCRdb stores just in-frame clones and leaves some out. The sample consists of about 130,000 clones, approximately 85% of them appearing once. The gene calls are TRBV27 and TRBJ2-7, with 11 positions matching TRBD2. The clonotype originates from a male donor in good health and CMV-seropositive. Sequencing was performed on PBMCs. The CDR3 coding sequence is TGTGCCAGCAGTTTCGGGACTAGCGGCTACGAGCAGTACTTC. Protein product: CASSFGTSGYEQYF.